The clone carrying this TCR beta chain was picked up one time. What it recognizes is unknown. Looked up from germline, CDR1 is DFQATT and CDR2 is SNEGSKA (reference sequence). The V segment lost 6 bases and the J segment 0 bases; nucleotides outside the gene matches: 3. The CDR3 contains 14 residues. The time point was: newly diagnosed GD, antithyroid drugs for less than 3 months. After RNA was extracted from PBMCs, the TCR library was made from it. Combining iRepertoire HTBI primers with Arm-PCR of CDR3 regions, the authors built TCR beta libraries. TCRdb analysed the multiplex PCR reads with MiXCR anew, one entry per CDR3 protein. This table has about 450,000 distinct CDR3 sequences, roughly 15% appearing once. The record originates from a study of regulatory T cells in long-lasting Graves disease. Study summary: Antithyroid drugs had been taken by newly diagnosed Graves' patients for under 3 months.

The study, taken as a whole, reports: Under persistent disease, TRBV28, TRBJ1-2 and TRBJ2-5 were used preferentially.

The same data also contributed to another study, on T cells in Graves' hyperthyroidism and ophthalmopathy. In that study: Most clonotypes expanded in the thyroid (above 0.001) were also present in blood.

This chain uses TRBV20-1 with TRBJ2-3; 10 nucleotides match TRBD2. This specimen consisted of peripheral blood mononuclear cells (PBMCs), obtained at new diagnosis, from a patient treated with antithyroid drugs. The sequence derives from a woman aged 25-40 years with Graves disease. CDR3 loop: CSAATSGSTDTQYF. The CDR3 DNA sequence: TGCAGTGCGGCGACTAGCGGGAGCACAGATACGCAGTATTTT.